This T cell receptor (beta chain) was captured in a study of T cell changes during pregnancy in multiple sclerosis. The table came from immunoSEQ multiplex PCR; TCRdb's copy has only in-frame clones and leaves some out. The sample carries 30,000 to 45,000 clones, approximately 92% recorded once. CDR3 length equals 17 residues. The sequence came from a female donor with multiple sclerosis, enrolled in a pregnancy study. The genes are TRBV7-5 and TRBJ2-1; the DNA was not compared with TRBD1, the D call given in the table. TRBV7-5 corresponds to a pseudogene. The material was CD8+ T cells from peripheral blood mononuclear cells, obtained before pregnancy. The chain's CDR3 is CVRSPNEGQSSYNEQFF. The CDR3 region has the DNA TGTGTCAGAAGCCCTAACGAGGGACAGAGCTCCTACAATGAGCAGTTCTTC.